This T cell receptor (beta chain) was observed in a study of human T cells and chemical hapten exposure. Germline V gene lookup returns CDR1 SEHNR and CDR2 FQNEAQ (reference sequence). V gave up 5 bases and J gave up 5 bases, with 15 bases separating them. This CDR3 contains 15 residues. This clonotype was recorded at least ten times. Time point defined: patch test 1, 2 weeks after DPC sensitization. Treatment given: therapeutic diphenylcyclopropenone sensitization with weekly scalp DPC. TCRdb passed the RACE reads through MiXCR, listing each CDR3 protein once. The sample records about 71,000 distinct CDR3 sequences, about 9.4% being singletons.

The sequenced sample was whole blood, obtained in connection with sensitization to the hapten diphenylcyclopropenone (DPC). This receptor was taken from a middle-aged woman with alopecia areata. Some clones in this sample may be carry-over from other donors' samples. The chain combines TRBV7-9 with TRBJ2-2; D unclear. CDR3 sequence: CASSPGPISTGELFF. The CDR3 DNA follows: TGTGCCAGCAGCCCCGGGCCCATTTCGACCGGGGAGCTGTTTTTT.